This is a list of T cell receptor beta chains from one sample in a study of blood T cell repertoires in COVID-19. Some clones are missing from TCRdb's copy, which holds only in-frame ones; the method was immunoSEQ multiplex PCR. This table holds about 47,000 clones, about 70% found once. The sample consisted of peripheral blood. The receptors stem from a woman between 70 and 85 years old with acute or convalescent COVID-19. Each CDR3 is given with its conserved first and last residue. Each record gives: V gene, J gene, CDR3 length, clone size, D gene, CDR3 DNA, CDR3 protein. The D gene is left open where the match is weak. Not every row has a clone size; where given, it reads once, few, many or a size class.

TRBV29-1	TRBJ2-7	13	.	TRBD2	TGCAGCGTTGGGACTAGCGGGGGCTACGAGCAGTACTTC	CSVGTSGGYEQYF
TRBV7-8	TRBJ2-3	14	.	.	TGTGCCAGCAGCCCGCCGGGGGAGTTAGTAACGCAGTATTTT	CASSPPGELVTQYF
TRBV19	TRBJ2-1	14	once	.	TGTGCCAGTGGGAGCTGGGAGGCTAACAATGAGCAGTTCTTC	CASGSWEANNEQFF
TRBV9	TRBJ2-7	14	.	.	TGTGCCAGCAGCGTAGATGTATACTCCTACGAGCAGTACTTC	CASSVDVYSYEQYF
TRBV12-2	TRBJ2-7	13	.	.	TGTGCAAGTCGCTTGGGCGATATCTGCGAGCAGTACTTC	CASRLGDICEQYF
TRBV24-1	TRBJ2-1	16	.	TRBD2	TGTGCCACCAGTGATACTAGCGGGAGAACCTACAATGAGCAGTTCTTC	CATSDTSGRTYNEQFF
TRBV6-2/TRBV6-3	TRBJ1-2	12	.	.	TGTGCCAGCAGTCGACAGGTGGATGGCTACACCTTC	CASSRQVDGYTF
TRBV7-8	TRBJ2-2	17	once	.	TGTGCCAGCAGCTTAGCAGGTAGCGGAACCTTCGCCGGGGAGCTGTTTTTT	CASSLAGSGTFAGELFF
TRBV3-1/TRBV3-2	TRBJ2-7	18	few	TRBD2	TGTGCCAGCAGCCAAGATCAAAGGGTGACTGGCGGGAGCTACGAGCAGTACTTC	CASSQDQRVTGGSYEQYF
TRBV5-6	TRBJ1-5	16	.	.	TGTGCCAGCAGCTTGGCAAGTGGGGGCGATCATCAGCCCCAGCATTTT	CASSLASGGDHQPQHF
TRBV11-2	TRBJ2-2	16	.	.	TGTGCCAGCAGCTTAGATCGTGCAGGGAACACCGGGGAGCTGTTTTTT	CASSLDRAGNTGELFF
TRBV6-5	TRBJ1-1	14	.	.	TGTGCCAGCAGCCCCGGGTGGGTGAACACTGAAGCTTTCTTT	CASSPGWVNTEAFF
TRBV3-1/TRBV3-2	TRBJ2-2	15	.	.	TGTGCCAGCAGCTACCGGGACTCCCCGCCCGGGGAGCTGTTTTTT	CASSYRDSPPGELFF
TRBV3-1/TRBV3-2	TRBJ2-3	13	.	TRBD2	TGTGCCAGCACGCTAGGGACTAGCGATACGCAGTATTTT	CASTLGTSDTQYF
TRBV11-2	TRBJ2-1	14	.	.	TGTGCCAGTTCCCGGGGGACCTCGGTCAATGAGCAGTTCTTC	CASSRGTSVNEQFF
TRBV11-2	TRBJ2-3	15	.	.	TGTGCCAGCAGTTCAGGGGTAGCTGGGGCAGATACGCAGTATTTT	CASSSGVAGADTQYF
TRBV6-7	TRBJ2-3	15	.	TRBD2	TGTGCCAGCAGTCCCTCTAGCGGGACGGCAGATACGCAGTATTTT	CASSPSSGTADTQYF
TRBV9	TRBJ2-2	16	once	TRBD1	TGTGCCAGCAGCGTAGTAGACAGGGGCCACACCGGGGAGCTGTTTTTT	CASSVVDRGHTGELFF
TRBV4-2	TRBJ2-7	16	few	.	TGTGCCAGCAGCCAAGAAATGACTGGACTATCCTACGAGCAGTACTTC	CASSQEMTGLSYEQYF
TRBV10-1	TRBJ2-2	13	many	.	TGCGCCAGCAGTGAGCGGGTAGCAGGGGAGCTGTTTTTT	CASSERVAGELFF
TRBV7-6	TRBJ2-7	17	.	TRBD2	TGTGCCAGCAGTCAAGTGGCGCGGGGGGGAGGCCCCTACGAGCAGTACTTC	CASSQVARGGGPYEQYF
TRBV7-2	TRBJ2-1	15	.	TRBD2	TGTGCCAGCAGCTTAGTTACTAGCGGAGACAATGAGCAGTTCTTC	CASSLVTSGDNEQFF
TRBV7-2	TRBJ2-7	16	.	.	TGTGCCAGCAGCTTTAGTGGAGCGGGCCGCTCCTACGAGCAGTACTTC	CASSFSGAGRSYEQYF
TRBV10-1	TRBJ2-4	15	once	.	TGCGCCAGCAGTGCTCCAAGACGTAGGACAGCCCACTATTACTTC	CASSAPRRRTAHYYF
TRBV6-5	TRBJ1-1	15	.	.	TGTGCCAGCAGTTACTCTGACAGCCCGAACACTGAAGCTTTCTTT	CASSYSDSPNTEAFF
TRBV6-5	TRBJ2-5	14	.	.	TGTGCCAGCAGTTCCCCGGGACTTCTGGAGACCCAGTACTTC	CASSSPGLLETQYF
TRBV3-1/TRBV3-2	TRBJ2-5	16	.	.	TGTGCCAGCAGCCAAACAGGGTTGTTTGGTAGAGAGACCCAGTACTTC	CASSQTGLFGRETQYF
TRBV25-1	TRBJ2-1	16	.	.	TGTGCCAGCAGTTCCCACCGGGACTCCTCCTACAATGAGCAGTTCTTC	CASSSHRDSSYNEQFF
TRBV7-2	TRBJ2-1	15	.	TRBD2	TGTGCCAGCAGCCTCAGTAGCGGGAGTAGCAATGAGCAGTTCTTC	CASSLSSGSSNEQFF
TRBV29-1	TRBJ2-7	12	few	.	TGCAGCGTTGTCGTTCGGGGTTACGAGCAGTACTTC	CSVVVRGYEQYF
TRBV12-3/TRBV12-4	TRBJ2-1	12	.	.	TGTGCCAGCAGTCCCTCAGCGGGTGAGCAGTTCTTC	CASSPSAGEQFF
TRBV7-6	TRBJ1-3	14	.	.	TGTGCCAGCAGCTTAAGTAGCTACGGGAACACCATATATTTT	CASSLSSYGNTIYF
TRBV21-1	TRBJ2-1	14	.	.	TGTGCCACCGATCGGAGGCCCTCCTACAATGAGCAGTTCTTC	CATDRRPSYNEQFF
TRBV3-1/TRBV3-2	TRBJ1-1	17	.	.	TGTGCCAGCAGCCAAGATAGCTTGACAGGCTCTAGGACTGAAGCTTTCTTT	CASSQDSLTGSRTEAFF
TRBV19	TRBJ2-2	16	.	TRBD1	TGTGCCAGTAGTCCCGGGGACAGGGGAACGACCGGGGAGCTGTTTTTT	CASSPGDRGTTGELFF
TRBV9	TRBJ1-3	14	few	.	TGTGCCAGCAGCGAACAGAGCTCTGGAAACACCATATATTTT	CASSEQSSGNTIYF
TRBV24-1	TRBJ2-2	12	.	.	TGTGCCACCAGTGAATATTTCGGGGAGCTGTTTTTT	CATSEYFGELFF
TRBV7-2	TRBJ2-5	14	few	TRBD2	TGTGCCAGCAGCAAACGGGAGGGCCTTGAGACCCAGTACTTC	CASSKREGLETQYF
TRBV28	TRBJ1-2	14	.	TRBD1	TGTGCCAGCAGTTTACGGGACAGGGTCTATGGCTACACCTTC	CASSLRDRVYGYTF
TRBV5-4	TRBJ1-4	14	few	TRBD1	TGTGCCAGCAGCTTGAGACAGGGTGATGAAAAACTGTTTTTT	CASSLRQGDEKLFF
TRBV7-8	TRBJ1-5	16	once	.	TGTGCCAGCAGCTTACTTGGAGGGACCGGCTATCAGCCCCAGCATTTT	CASSLLGGTGYQPQHF
TRBV6-5	TRBJ2-2	15	.	.	TGTGCCAGCAGTTTAACAGGGGGGGTAACCGGGGAGCTGTTTTTT	CASSLTGGVTGELFF
TRBV5-6	TRBJ2-1	16	few	TRBD2	TGTGCCAGCAGCCCCACTAGCGGGGGGGCCTGGAATGAGCAGTTCTTC	CASSPTSGGAWNEQFF
TRBV7-3	TRBJ2-5	18	.	TRBD2	TGTGCCAGCAGCCCACCGTGGGGGAGCGGGAGGATGGGAGAGACCCAGTACTTC	CASSPPWGSGRMGETQYF
TRBV5-1	TRBJ1-3	17	.	TRBD1	TGCGCCAGCAGCTTGGAGGCAATGACAGGGTCTGGAAACACCATATATTTT	CASSLEAMTGSGNTIYF
TRBV4-1	TRBJ2-7	16	.	TRBD2	TGCGCCAGCAGCCAAGACGGGGGAGGGAACTCCTACGAGCAGTACTTC	CASSQDGGGNSYEQYF
TRBV7-2	TRBJ2-7	13	.	.	TGTGCCAGCAGCATAGAAGCGGAGTACGAGCAGTACTTC	CASSIEAEYEQYF
TRBV9	TRBJ1-2	17	.	TRBD1	TGTGCCAGCAGCGCAAACCCGGGACAGGGGGCGTTAGACACCTACACCTTC	CASSANPGQGALDTYTF
TRBV6-5	TRBJ2-3	15	many	TRBD2	TGTGCCAGCAGTACCACTAGCGGGGGTGTAGATACGCAGTATTTT	CASSTTSGGVDTQYF
TRBV7-6	TRBJ2-1	17	few	TRBD1	TGTGCCAGCAGCTTAGGAGCCGGGACAGGGGCCTACAATGAGCAGTTCTTC	CASSLGAGTGAYNEQFF
TRBV28	TRBJ1-5	15	.	TRBD1	TGTGCCAGCAGCCGTTCGGACAGGAGCAATCAGCCCCAGCATTTT	CASSRSDRSNQPQHF
TRBV7-2	TRBJ2-3	16	few	TRBD2	TGTGCCAGCAGCCCGGGGACTAGCGCGTACACAGATACGCAGTATTTT	CASSPGTSAYTDTQYF
TRBV7-8	TRBJ1-5	14	few	TRBD1	TGTGCCAGCAGCGTACAGGGGGGCAATCAGCCCCAGCATTTT	CASSVQGGNQPQHF
TRBV7-3	TRBJ2-3	13	.	.	TGTGCCAGCAGCTTAACGAGCTCAGATACGCAGTATTTT	CASSLTSSDTQYF
TRBV7-3	TRBJ2-5	14	once	.	TGTGCCAGCAGCTTAGGGCCAGACCAAGAGACCCAGTACTTC	CASSLGPDQETQYF